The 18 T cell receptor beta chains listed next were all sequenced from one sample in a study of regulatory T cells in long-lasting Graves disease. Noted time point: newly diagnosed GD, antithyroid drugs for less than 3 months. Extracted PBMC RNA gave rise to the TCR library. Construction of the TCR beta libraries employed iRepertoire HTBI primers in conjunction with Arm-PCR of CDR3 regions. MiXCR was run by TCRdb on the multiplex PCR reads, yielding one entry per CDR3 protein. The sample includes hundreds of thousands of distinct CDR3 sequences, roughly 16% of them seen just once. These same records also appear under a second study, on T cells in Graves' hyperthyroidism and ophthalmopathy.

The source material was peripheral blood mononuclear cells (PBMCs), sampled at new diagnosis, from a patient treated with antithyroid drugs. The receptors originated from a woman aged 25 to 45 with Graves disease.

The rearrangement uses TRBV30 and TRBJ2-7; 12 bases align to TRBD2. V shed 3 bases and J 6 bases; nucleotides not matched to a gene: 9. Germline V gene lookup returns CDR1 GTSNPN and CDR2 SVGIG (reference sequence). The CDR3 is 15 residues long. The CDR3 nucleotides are TGTGCCTGGAGCGAAGGTCTAGCGGGAGGGCCCGAGCAGTACTTC. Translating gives CAWSEGLAGGPEQYF. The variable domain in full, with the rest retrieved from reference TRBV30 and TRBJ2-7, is SQTIHQWPATLVQPVGSPLSLECTVEGTSNPNLYWYRQAAGRGLQLLFYSVGIGQISSEVPQNLSASRPQDRQFILSSKKLLLSDSGFYLCAWSEGLAGGPEQYFGPGTRLTVT.

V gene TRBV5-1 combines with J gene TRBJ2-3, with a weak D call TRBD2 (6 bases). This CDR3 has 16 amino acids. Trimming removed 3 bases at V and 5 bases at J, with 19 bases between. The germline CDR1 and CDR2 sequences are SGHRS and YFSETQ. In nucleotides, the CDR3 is TGCGCCAGCAGCTCACTGACCCGGGAGTTAATAGATACGCAGTATTTT. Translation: CASSSLTRELIDTQYF.

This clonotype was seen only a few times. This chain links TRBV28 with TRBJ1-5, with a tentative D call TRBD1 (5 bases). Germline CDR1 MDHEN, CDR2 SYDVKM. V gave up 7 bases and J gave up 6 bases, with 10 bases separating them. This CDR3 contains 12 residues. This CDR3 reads CASTRDRQPQHF. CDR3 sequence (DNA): TGTGCCAGCACCCGGGACCGTCAGCCCCAGCATTTT.

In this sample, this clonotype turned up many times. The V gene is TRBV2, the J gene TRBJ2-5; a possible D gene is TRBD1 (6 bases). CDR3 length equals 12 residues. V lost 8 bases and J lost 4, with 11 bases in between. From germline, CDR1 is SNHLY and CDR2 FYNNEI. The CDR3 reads CASVGRGETQYF. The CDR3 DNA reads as TGTGCCAGCGTTGGCAGGGGAGAGACCCAGTACTTC.

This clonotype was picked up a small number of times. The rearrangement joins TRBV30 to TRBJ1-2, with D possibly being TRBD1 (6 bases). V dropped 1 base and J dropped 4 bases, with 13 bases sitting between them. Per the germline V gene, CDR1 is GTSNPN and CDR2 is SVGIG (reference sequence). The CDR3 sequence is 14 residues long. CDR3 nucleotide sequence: TGTGCCTGGAGTGGGGCAGGACAGACCTATGGCTACACCTTC. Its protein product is CAWSGAGQTYGYTF. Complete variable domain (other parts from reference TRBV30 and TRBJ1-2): SQTIHQWPATLVQPVGSPLSLECTVEGTSNPNLYWYRQAAGRGLQLLFYSVGIGQISSEVPQNLSASRPQDRQFILSSKKLLLSDSGFYLCAWSGAGQTYGYTFGSGTRLTVV.

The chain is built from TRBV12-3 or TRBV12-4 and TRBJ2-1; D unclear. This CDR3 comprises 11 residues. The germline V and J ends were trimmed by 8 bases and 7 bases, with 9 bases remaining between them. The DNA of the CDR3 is TGTGCCAGCGGGCTAAGAAATGAGCAGTTCTTC. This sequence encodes CASGLRNEQFF.

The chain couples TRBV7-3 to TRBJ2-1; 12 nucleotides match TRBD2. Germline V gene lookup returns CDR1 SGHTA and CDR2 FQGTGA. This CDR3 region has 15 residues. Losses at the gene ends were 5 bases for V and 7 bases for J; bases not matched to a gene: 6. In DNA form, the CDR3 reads TGTGCCAGCAGCCAAGGACTAGCGGGATTAAATGAGCAGTTCTTC. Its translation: CASSQGLAGLNEQFF.

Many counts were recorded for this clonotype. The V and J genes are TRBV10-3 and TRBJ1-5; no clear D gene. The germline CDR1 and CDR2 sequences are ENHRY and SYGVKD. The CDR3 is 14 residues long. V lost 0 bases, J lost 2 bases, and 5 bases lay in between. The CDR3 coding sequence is TGTGCCATCAGTGAGTCCGCCGGCAATCAGCCCCAGCATTTT. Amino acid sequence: CAISESAGNQPQHF.

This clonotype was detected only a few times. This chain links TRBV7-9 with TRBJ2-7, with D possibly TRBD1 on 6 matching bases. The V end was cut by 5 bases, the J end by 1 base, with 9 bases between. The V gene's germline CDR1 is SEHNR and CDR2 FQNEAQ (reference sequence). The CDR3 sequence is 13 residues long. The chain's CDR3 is CASSHDRSYEQYF. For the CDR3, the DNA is TGTGCCAGCAGCCATGACAGGTCCTACGAGCAGTACTTC.

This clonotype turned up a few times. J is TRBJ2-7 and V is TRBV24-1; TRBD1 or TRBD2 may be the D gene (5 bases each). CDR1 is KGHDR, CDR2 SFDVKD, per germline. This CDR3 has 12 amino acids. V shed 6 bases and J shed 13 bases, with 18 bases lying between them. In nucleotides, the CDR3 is TGTGCCACCAGTTTGGGACCTGGCCAGGCCTACTTC. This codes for CATSLGPGQAYF.

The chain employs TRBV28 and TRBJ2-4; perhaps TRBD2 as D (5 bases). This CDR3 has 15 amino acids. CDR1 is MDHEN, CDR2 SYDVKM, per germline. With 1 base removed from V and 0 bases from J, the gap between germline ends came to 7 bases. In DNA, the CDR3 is TGTGCCAGCAGTTTATATGGACTAGCCAAAAACATTCAGTACTTC. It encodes CASSLYGLAKNIQYF.

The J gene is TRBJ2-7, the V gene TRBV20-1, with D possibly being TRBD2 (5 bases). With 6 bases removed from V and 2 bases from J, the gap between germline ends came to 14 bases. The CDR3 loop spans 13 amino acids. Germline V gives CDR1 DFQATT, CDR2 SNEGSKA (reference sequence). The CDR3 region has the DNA TGCAGTGCCGAGGGCCCTGGTGCCTACGAGCAGTACTTC. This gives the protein CSAEGPGAYEQYF.

CDR3 sequence: CSPGLAGEVNEQFF. The CDR3 DNA reads TGCAGTCCCGGACTAGCGGGAGAGGTTAATGAGCAGTTCTTC. This chain joins TRBV20-1 and TRBJ2-1; 13 bases are shared with TRBD2. Germline V CDR1 and CDR2: DFQATT, SNEGSKA (reference sequence). The CDR3 is 14 amino acids. J gave up 7 bases and V 8 bases, and 8 bases lay outside the gene matches.

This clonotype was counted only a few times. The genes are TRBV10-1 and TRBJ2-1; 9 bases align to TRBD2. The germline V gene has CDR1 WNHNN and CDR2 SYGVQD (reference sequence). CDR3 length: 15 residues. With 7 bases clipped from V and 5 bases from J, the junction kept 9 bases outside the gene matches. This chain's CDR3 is CASIIRGRAHNEQFF. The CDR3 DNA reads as TGCGCCAGCATTATTCGCGGGAGGGCCCACAATGAGCAGTTCTTC.

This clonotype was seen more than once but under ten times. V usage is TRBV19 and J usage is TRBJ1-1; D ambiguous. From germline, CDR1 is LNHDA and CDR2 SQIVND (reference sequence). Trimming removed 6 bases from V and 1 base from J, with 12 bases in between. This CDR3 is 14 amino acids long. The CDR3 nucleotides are TGTGCCAGTAGGAGAATCTCGGGGAACACTGAAGCTTTCTTT. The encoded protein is CASRRISGNTEAFF.

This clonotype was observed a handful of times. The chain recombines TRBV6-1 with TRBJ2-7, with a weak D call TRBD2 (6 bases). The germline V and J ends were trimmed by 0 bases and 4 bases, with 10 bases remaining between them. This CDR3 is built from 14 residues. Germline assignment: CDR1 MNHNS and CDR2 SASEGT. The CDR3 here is CASSEAGGGYEQYF. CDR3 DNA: TGTGCCAGCAGTGAAGCGGGAGGAGGGTACGAGCAGTACTTC.

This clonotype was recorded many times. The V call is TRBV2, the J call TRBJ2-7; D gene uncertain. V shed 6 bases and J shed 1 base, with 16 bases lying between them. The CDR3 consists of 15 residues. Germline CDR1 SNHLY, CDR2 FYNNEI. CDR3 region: CASRGGQSRSYEQYF. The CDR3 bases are TGTGCCAGCAGGGGTGGGCAGAGCAGGTCCTACGAGCAGTACTTC.

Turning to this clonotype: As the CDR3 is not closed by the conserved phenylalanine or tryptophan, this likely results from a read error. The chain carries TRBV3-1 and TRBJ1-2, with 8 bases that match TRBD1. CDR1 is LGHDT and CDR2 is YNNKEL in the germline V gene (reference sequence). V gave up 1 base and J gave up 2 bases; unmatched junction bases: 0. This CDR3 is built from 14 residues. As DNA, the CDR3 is TGTGCCAGCAGCCAAGGGACAGGGAACTATGGCTACACCTCC. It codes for CASSQGTGNYGYTS.